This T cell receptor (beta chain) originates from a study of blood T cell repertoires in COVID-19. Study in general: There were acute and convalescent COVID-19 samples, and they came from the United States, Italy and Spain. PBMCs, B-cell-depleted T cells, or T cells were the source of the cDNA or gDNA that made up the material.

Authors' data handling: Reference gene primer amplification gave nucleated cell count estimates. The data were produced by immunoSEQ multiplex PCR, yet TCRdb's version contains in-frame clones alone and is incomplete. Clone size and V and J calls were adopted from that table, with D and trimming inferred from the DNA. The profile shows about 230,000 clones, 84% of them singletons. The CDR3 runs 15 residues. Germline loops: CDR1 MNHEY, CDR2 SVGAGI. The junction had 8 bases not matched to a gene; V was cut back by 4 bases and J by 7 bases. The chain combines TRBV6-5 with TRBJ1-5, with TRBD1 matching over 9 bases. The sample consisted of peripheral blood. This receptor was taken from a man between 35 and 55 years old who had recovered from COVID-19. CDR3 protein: CASSSPGQGYQPQHF. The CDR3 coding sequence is TGTGCCAGCAGTTCTCCGGGACAGGGATACCAGCCCCAGCATTTT.